This TCR beta chain was recorded in a study of CD8 T cells in ankylosing spondylitis. The V and J ends lost 1 base and 4 bases, in that order; junction bases with no gene match: 4. The CDR3 runs to 16 residues. The germline gives CDR1 MGHRA, CDR2 YSYEKL. TCRdb re-called the 5' RACE reads through MiXCR, storing one row per CDR3 protein. The table shows roughly 200,000 distinct CDR3 sequences, with roughly 13% occurring only once. The clonotype was recovered from a male donor with ankylosing spondylitis or in good health (not recorded which). The specimen was blood, either unsorted or a sorted T cell fraction (not recorded which). The rearrangement links TRBV4-1 to TRBJ2-1; 10 bases align to TRBD2. Written as DNA, the CDR3 is TGCGCCAGCAGCCAAGGGACTAGCGGCCTTTACAATGAGCAGTTCTTC. Its protein product is CASSQGTSGLYNEQFF.